This paragraph covers one T cell receptor beta chain sequence. Antigen unknown. With V trimmed by 7 bases and J by 6 bases, 8 bases remained unmatched. CDR3 size: 13 residues. Germline loops: CDR1 SQVTM, CDR2 ANQGSEA. The data derive from a study of shared clonotypes between healthy human individuals. Overall study findings and caveats: Shared clonotypes across all four donors exceeded non-shared ones in generation probability. Since donors were few, the genetic and exposure-history diversity represented was limited.

Researchers ran the assay at a deep level. This table comes from immunoSEQ multiplex PCR, and its TCRdb copy is limited to in-frame clones, with some not included. Of roughly 1,800,000 clones in the sample, less than 95% were seen once. As defined, naive CD8 cells were CD45RO-negative and positively selected for CCR7, with terminally differentiated effector memory CD45RA+ cells excluded. The study drew its donors from healthy HIV-negative adults without recent acute infections or vaccinations. The source is a young man in good health. The chain has TRBV29-1 and TRBJ1-5, with 8 bases fitting TRBD1. The sample comprised naive CD8+ T cells sorted from blood. The DNA for the CDR3 is TGCAGCGCCTGGACAGGGTCCAGTCAGCCCCAGCATTTT. Encoded protein: CSAWTGSSQPQHF. The variable domain in full, with the rest retrieved from reference TRBV29-1 and TRBJ1-5, is SAVISQKPSRDICQRGTSLTIQCQVDSQVTMMFWYRQQPGQSLTLIATANQGSEATYESGFVIDKFPISRPNLTFSTLTVSNMSPEDSSIYLCSAWTGSSQPQHFGDGTRLSIL.